One and the same sample provided the 8 T cell receptor beta chains below, sequenced in a study of Graves' ophthalmopathy and Graves' hyperthyroidism. Amplification targeted the TCR beta CDR3 regions, with RNA transcripts as the source material. Amplification began with first-round RT-PCR using HTBI primers, then second-round multiplex PCR was performed. One entry per CDR3 protein results from TCRdb running MiXCR on the multiplex PCR reads. Of about 400,000 distinct CDR3 sequences listed, around 18% are singletons. Specimen: peripheral blood. The receptors originated from a woman younger than 30 with Graves' ophthalmopathy.

The sample holds many counts of this clonotype. The V and J genes are TRBV27 and TRBJ1-1; 8 bases align to TRBD1. The trim removed 2 bases at V and 3 bases at J, leaving 11 bases unmatched. The CDR3 has 17 amino acids. The germline gives CDR1 MNHEY, CDR2 SMNVEV (reference sequence). The CDR3 nucleotides are TGTGCCAGCAGTTTAGGACAGGGAGAATTCCTTTACACTGAAGCTTTCTTT. It is translated as CASSLGQGEFLYTEAFF.

The table lists this clonotype with many counts. This rearrangement joins TRBV20-1 to TRBJ1-1; D is unclear. Trimming pared 3 bases from V and 5 bases from J, leaving 13 bases between. Per the germline V gene, CDR1 is DFQATT and CDR2 is SNEGSKA (reference sequence). The CDR3 contains 13 residues. CDR3 nucleotides: TGCAGTGCTAGTTTCACAATCGAGACTGAAGCTTTCTTT. Protein: CSASFTIETEAFF.

In this sample, this clonotype turned up many times. A junction boundary mismatches the germline segment, possibly from a read error. V gene TRBV5-5 combines with J gene TRBJ2-7; possible D gene TRBD1, 6 bases. The germline gives CDR1 SGHKS, CDR2 YYEKEE (reference sequence). This CDR3 has 12 residues. CDR3 in DNA: TGTGCCAGCAGCTTGGGTCCCGGGACAACCCTCTTC. As protein: CASSLGPGTTLF.

This clonotype was counted many times. The V and J genes are TRBV7-2 and TRBJ2-5; D is unclear. Germline lookup yields CDR1 SGHTA and CDR2 FQGNSA. V lost 0 bases and J 0 bases, leaving 11 bases between the germline ends. There are 16 residues in the CDR3. The CDR3 spells CASSLAALAYQETQYF. For the CDR3, the DNA is TGTGCCAGCAGCTTAGCAGCCCTGGCGTACCAAGAGACCCAGTACTTC.

This clonotype was detected ten times or more. The chain uses TRBV7-2 and TRBJ2-6; the D gene is possibly TRBD2 (6 bases). The germline CDR1 and CDR2 sequences are SGHTA and FQGNSA. V was clipped by 6 bases and J by 16 bases, with 19 bases between them. This CDR3 region has 13 residues. This chain's CDR3 is CASRYIARRELTF. In DNA form, the CDR3 reads TGTGCCAGCAGATATATAGCGAGGAGGGAACTGACTTTC.

The chain joins TRBV25-1 to TRBJ2-7, with TRBD1 matching over 7 bases. V gave up 3 bases and J gave up 2 bases; unmatched junction bases: 10. CDR1 is MGHDK and CDR2 is SYGVNS in the germline V gene. The CDR3 loop spans 16 amino acids. CDR3 in amino acids: CASSEMGRDSTYEQYF. The CDR3 bases are TGTGCCAGCAGTGAGATGGGCCGGGACAGCACCTACGAGCAGTACTTC.

A note on this clonotype: A read error is possible here, since a much larger clone lies one base away. V and J are TRBV6-5 and TRBJ1-5; D is undetermined. CDR3 length: 11 amino acids. The V gene's germline CDR1 is MNHEY and CDR2 SVGAGI. The CDR3 spells CASSDSGPQHF. CDR3 nucleotides: TGTGCCAGCAGTGACTCTGGTCCCCAGCATTTT.

This clonotype was counted ten times or more. The chain uses TRBV28 and TRBJ2-7, with 10 bases aligning to TRBD2. This CDR3 has 14 amino acids. The V gene's germline CDR1 is MDHEN and CDR2 SYDVKM. V was clipped by 3 bases and J by 2 bases; unmatched bases: 1. The CDR3 coding sequence is TGTGCCAGCAGTTTCGGACTAGCGGCCTACGAGCAGTACTTC. It translates to CASSFGLAAYEQYF.